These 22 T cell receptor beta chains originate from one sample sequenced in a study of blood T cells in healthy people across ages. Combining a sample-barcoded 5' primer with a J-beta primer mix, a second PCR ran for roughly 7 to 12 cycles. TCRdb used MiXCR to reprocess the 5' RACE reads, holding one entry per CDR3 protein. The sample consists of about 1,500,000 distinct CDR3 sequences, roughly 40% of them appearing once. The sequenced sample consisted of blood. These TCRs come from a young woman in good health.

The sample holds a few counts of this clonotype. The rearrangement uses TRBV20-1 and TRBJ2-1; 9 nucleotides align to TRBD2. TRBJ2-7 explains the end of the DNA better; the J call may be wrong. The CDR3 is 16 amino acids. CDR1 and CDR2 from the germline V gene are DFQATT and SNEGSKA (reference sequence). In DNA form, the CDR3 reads TGCAGTGCCAGCAGCGGGGGGATTAGCTCCTACAATGAGCAGTACTTC. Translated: CSASSGGISSYNEQYF.

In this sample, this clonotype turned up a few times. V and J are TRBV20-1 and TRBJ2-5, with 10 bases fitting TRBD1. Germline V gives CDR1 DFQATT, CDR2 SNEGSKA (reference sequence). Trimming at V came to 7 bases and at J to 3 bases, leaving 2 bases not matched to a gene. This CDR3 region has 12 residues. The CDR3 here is CSGQGAEETQYF. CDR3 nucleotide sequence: TGCAGTGGACAGGGGGCCGAAGAGACCCAGTACTTC.

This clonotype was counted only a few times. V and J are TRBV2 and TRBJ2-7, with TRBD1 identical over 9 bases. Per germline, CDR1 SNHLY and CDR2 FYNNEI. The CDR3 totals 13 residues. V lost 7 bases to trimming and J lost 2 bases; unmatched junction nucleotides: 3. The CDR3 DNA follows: TGTGCCAGCATGGGGGACAGGGCCTACGAGCAGTACTTC. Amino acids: CASMGDRAYEQYF.

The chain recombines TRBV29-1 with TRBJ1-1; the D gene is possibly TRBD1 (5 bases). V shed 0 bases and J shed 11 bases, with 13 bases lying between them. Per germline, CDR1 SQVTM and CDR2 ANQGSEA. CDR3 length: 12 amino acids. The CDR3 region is CSVEDPGGGAFF. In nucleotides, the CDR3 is TGCAGCGTTGAAGATCCGGGGGGTGGGGCTTTCTTT.

The CDR3 DNA reads TGCGCCAGCAGCCAAGTTCAGGGGGCGTACGAGCAGTACTTC. It yields the protein CASSQVQGAYEQYF. The chain couples TRBV4-1 to TRBJ2-7; TRBD1 matches at 8 bases. This CDR3 is 14 amino acids long. Per the germline V gene, CDR1 is MGHRA and CDR2 is YSYEKL. V shed 1 base, J shed 4 bases, and the junction held 3 bases outside the gene matches.

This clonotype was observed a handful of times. In DNA, the CDR3 is TGTGCCATCAGTGAGACAGGGGATGAAAAACTGTTTTTT. It encodes CAISETGDEKLFF. The V and J genes are TRBV10-3 and TRBJ1-4; 7 nucleotides match TRBD1. The CDR3 consists of 13 residues. The J segment lost 6 bases and the V segment lost 2 bases, leaving 0 bases of the junction unmatched. The germline gives CDR1 ENHRY, CDR2 SYGVKD.

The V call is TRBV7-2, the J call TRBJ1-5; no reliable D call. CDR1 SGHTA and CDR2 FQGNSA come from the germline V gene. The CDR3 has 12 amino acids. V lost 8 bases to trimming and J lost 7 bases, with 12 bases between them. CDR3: CASAQFAQPQHF. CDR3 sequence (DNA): TGTGCCAGCGCACAGTTTGCGCAGCCCCAGCATTTT.

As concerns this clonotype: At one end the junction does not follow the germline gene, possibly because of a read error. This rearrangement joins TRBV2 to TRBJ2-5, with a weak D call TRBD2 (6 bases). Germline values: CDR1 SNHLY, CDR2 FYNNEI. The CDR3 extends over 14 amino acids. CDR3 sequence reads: CAGSEVADQETQYF. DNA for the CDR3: TGTGCCGGCAGTGAGGTAGCGGACCAAGAGACCCAGTACTTC.

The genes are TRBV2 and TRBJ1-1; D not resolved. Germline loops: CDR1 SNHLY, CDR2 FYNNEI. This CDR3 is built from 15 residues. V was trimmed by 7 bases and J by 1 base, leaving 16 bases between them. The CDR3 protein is CASTQARVKNTEAFF. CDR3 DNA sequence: TGTGCCAGCACCCAAGCGAGGGTCAAGAACACTGAAGCTTTCTTT.

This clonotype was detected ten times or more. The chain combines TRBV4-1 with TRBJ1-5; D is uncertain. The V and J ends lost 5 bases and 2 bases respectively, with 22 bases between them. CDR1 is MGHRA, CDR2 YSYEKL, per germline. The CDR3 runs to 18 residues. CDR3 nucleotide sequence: TGCGCCAGCAGCTCCCCGGGGATGGGAGGGTTTCGCAATCAGCCCCAGCATTTT. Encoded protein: CASSSPGMGGFRNQPQHF.

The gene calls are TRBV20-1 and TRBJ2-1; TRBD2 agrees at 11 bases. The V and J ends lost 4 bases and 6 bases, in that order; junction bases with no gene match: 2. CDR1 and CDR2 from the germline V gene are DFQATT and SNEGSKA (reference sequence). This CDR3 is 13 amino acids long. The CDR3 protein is CSATGLAVNEQFF. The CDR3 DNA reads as TGCAGTGCTACGGGACTAGCGGTCAATGAGCAGTTCTTC.

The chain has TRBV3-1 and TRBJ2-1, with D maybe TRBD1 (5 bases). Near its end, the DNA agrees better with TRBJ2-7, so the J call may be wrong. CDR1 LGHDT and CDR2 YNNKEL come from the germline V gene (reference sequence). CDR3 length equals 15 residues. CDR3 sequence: CASSLIGRGRNEQYF. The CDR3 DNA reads TGTGCCAGCAGCCTAATAGGAAGGGGCCGCAATGAGCAGTACTTC.

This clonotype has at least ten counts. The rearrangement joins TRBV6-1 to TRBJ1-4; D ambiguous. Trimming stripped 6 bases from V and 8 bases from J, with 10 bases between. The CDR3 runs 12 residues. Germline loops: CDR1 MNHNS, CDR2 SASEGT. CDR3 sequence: CASRALGEKLFF. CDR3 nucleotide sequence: TGTGCCAGCAGGGCCCTTGGGGAAAAACTGTTTTTT.

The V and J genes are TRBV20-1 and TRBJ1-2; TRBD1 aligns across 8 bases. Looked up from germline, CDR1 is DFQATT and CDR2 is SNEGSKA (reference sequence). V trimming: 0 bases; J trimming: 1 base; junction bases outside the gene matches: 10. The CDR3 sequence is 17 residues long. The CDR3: CSARDQGALSVNYGYTF. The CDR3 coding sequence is TGCAGTGCTAGAGATCAGGGGGCCCTTTCCGTTAACTATGGCTACACCTTC.

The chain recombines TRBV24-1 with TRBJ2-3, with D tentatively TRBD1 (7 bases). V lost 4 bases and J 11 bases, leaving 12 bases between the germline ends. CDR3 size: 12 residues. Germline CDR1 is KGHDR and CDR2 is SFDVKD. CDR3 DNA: TGTGCCACCAGTGAGGCGGGACAGAAGCAGTATTTT. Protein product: CATSEAGQKQYF.

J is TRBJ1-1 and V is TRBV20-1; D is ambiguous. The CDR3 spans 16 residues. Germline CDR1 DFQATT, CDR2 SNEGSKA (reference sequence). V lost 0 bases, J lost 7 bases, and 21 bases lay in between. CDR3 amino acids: CSAREGTRIWSREAFF. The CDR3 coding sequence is TGCAGTGCTAGAGAAGGTACGAGGATCTGGTCCCGTGAAGCTTTCTTT.

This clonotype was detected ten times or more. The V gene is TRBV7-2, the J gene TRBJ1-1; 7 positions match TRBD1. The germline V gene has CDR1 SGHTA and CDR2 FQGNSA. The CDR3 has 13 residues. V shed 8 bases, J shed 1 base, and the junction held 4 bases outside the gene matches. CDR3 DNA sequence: TGTGCCAGCGGGAGACAGGGGAACACTGAAGCTTTCTTT. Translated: CASGRQGNTEAFF.

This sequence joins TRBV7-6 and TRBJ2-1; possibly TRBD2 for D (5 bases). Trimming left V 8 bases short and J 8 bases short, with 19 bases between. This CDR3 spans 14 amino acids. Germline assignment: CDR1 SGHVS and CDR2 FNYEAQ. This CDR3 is CASGKGVGSYEQFF. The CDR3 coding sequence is TGTGCCAGCGGAAAGGGAGTCGGTAGCTATGAGCAGTTCTTC.

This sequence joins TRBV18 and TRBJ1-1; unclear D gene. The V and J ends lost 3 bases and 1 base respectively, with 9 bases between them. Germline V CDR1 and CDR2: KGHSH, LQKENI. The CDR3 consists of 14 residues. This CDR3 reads CASSPGSQNTEAFF. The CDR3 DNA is TGTGCCAGCTCACCGGGCAGCCAGAACACTGAAGCTTTCTTT.

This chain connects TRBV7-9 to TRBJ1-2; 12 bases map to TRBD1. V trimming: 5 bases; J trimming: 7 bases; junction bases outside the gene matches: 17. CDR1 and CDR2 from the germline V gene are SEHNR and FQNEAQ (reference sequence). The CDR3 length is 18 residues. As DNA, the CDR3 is TGTGCCAGCAGCCCCCCCTTTGGTGCGGGACAGGGGGCGTTTGGCTACACCTTC. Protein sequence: CASSPPFGAGQGAFGYTF.

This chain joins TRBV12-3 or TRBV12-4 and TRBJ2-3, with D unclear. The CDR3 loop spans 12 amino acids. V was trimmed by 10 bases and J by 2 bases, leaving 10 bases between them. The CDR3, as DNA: TGTGCCAACACTCGAGTCACAGATACGCAGTATTTT. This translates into CANTRVTDTQYF.

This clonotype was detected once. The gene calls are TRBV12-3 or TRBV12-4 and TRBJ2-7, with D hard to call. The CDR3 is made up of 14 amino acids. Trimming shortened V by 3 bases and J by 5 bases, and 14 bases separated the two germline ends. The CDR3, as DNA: TGTGCCAGCAGTTTCGGTTTAGGGCCCCACGAGCAGTACTTC. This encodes CASSFGLGPHEQYF.